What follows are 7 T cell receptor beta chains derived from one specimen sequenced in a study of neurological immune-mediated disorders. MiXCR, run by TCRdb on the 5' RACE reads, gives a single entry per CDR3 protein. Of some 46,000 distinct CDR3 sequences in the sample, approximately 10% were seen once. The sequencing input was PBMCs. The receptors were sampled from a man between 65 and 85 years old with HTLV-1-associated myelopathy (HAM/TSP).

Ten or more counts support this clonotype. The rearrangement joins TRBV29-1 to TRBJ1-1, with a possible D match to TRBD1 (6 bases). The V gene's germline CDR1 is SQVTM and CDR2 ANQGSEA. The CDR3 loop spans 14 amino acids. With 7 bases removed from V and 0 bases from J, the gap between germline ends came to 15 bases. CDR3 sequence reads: CSDLPGQMNTEAFF. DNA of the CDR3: TGCAGCGACCTACCAGGACAGATGAACACTGAAGCTTTCTTT.

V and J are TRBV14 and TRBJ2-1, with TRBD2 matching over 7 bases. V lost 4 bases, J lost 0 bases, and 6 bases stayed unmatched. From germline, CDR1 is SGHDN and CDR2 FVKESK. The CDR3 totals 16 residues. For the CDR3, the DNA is TGTGCCAGCAGCCGAGGACTAGACGGCTCCTACAATGAGCAGTTCTTC. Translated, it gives CASSRGLDGSYNEQFF.

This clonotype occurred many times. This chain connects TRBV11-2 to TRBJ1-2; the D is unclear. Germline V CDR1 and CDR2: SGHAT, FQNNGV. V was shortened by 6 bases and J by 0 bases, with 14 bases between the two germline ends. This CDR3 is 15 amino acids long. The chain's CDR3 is CASRQTAASNYGYTF. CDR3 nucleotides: TGTGCCAGCAGACAAACCGCAGCCTCTAACTATGGCTACACCTTC.

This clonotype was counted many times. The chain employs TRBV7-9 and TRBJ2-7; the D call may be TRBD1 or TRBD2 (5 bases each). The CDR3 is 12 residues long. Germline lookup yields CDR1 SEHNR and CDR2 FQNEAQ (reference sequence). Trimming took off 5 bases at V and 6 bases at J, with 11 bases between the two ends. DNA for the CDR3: TGTGCCAGCAGCCAAAACGGGGCCGAGCAGTACTTC. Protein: CASSQNGAEQYF.

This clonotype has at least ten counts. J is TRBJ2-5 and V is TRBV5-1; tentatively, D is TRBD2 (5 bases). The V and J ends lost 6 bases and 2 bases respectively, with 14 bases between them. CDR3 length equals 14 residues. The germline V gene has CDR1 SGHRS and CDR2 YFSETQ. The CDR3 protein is CASNTGRFQETQYF. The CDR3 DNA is TGCGCCAGCAATACGGGAAGATTTCAAGAGACCCAGTACTTC.

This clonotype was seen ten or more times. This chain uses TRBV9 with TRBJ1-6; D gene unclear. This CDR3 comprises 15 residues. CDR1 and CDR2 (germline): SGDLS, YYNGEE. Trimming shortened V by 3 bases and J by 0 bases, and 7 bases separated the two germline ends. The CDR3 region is CASSESSSYNSPLHF. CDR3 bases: TGTGCCAGCAGCGAGAGTAGCTCCTATAATTCACCCCTCCACTTT. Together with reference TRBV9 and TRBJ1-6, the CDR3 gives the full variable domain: DSGVTQTPKHLITATGQRVTLRCSPRSGDLSVYWYQQSLDQGLQFLIQYYNGEERAKGNILERFSAQQFPDLHSELNLSSLELGDSALYFCASSESSSYNSPLHFGNGTRLTVT.

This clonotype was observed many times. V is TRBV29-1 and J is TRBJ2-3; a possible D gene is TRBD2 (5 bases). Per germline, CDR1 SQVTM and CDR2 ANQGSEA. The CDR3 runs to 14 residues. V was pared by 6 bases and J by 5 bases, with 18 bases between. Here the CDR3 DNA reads TGCAGCGTCGTAGATACTAGGGTAGAAGATACGCAGTATTTT. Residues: CSVVDTRVEDTQYF.